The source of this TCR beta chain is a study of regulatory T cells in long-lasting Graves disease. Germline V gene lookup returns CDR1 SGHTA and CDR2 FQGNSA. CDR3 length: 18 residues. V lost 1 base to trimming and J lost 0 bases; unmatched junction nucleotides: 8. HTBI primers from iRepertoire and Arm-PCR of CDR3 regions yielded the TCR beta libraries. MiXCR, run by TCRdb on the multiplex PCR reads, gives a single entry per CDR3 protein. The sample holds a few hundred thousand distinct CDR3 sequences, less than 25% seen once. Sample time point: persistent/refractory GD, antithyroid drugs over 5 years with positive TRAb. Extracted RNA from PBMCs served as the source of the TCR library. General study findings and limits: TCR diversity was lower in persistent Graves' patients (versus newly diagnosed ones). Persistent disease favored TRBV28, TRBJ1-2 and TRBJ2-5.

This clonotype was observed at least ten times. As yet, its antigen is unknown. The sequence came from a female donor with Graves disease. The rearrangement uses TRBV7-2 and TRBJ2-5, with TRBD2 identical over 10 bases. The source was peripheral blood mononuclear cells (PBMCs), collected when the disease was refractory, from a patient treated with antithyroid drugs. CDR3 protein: CASSLDDTSGKYQETQYF. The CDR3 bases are TGTGCCAGCAGCTTAGATGATACTAGCGGGAAGTACCAAGAGACCCAGTACTTC.